This passage covers 19 T cell receptor beta chains from one sample sequenced in a study of regulatory T cells. General study points: Hydrophobic residues at CDR3 positions 6 and 7 were enriched in conventional CD4+ T cells of CD3G-deficient patients.

Amplification used 52 TRBV primers and 13 TRBJ primers. Measured with immunoSEQ multiplex PCR; TCRdb has only the in-frame clones, and not every one. Of about 35,000 clones in the sample, approximately 89% were seen once. For these receptors, no antigen is known. Sequencing was performed on conventional CD4+ T cells sorted from blood. The receptor set was obtained from a person aged 18 to 35 with CD3G deficiency.

This clone appeared once. J is TRBJ1-2 and V is TRBV5-1, with 10 bases fitting TRBD1. Germline V gives CDR1 SGHRS, CDR2 YFSETQ. V was pared by 5 bases and J by 3 bases, with 7 bases of the junction left unmatched. This CDR3 region has 15 residues. CDR3 sequence reads: CASRIGTGVDYGYTF. The CDR3, as DNA: TGCGCCAGCAGAATCGGGACAGGGGTGGACTATGGCTACACCTTC. The full variable domain, rest sourced from reference TRBV5-1 and TRBJ1-2, is KAGVTQTPRYLIKTRGQQVTLSCSPISGHRSVSWYQQTPGQGLQFLFEYFSETQRNKGNFPGRFSGRQFSNSRSEMNVSTLELGDSALYLCASRIGTGVDYGYTFGSGTRLTVV.

This CDR3 is CASAPPEAREQYF. The CDR3 coding sequence is TGTGCCAGCGCCCCGCCTGAGGCTAGAGAGCAGTACTTC. V usage is TRBV28 and J usage is TRBJ2-7; D not resolved. Looked up from germline, CDR1 is MDHEN and CDR2 is SYDVKM. The CDR3 is 13 residues long. V lost 8 bases and J 7 bases, leaving 18 bases between the germline ends. The entire variable domain, with the rest obtained from reference TRBV28 and TRBJ2-7, is as follows: DVKVTQSSRYLVKRTGEKVFLECVQDMDHENMFWYRQDPGLGLRLIYFSYDVKMKEKGDIPEGYSVSREKKERFSLILESASTNQTSMYLCASAPPEAREQYFGPGTRLTVT.

This chain connects TRBV10-3 to TRBJ2-7; TRBD1 matches 10 bases. Germline-derived CDR1 and CDR2 are ENHRY and SYGVKD. The CDR3 sequence is 14 residues long. The V gene end was trimmed by 10 bases and the J gene end by 6 bases; junction bases not matched to a gene: 12. The CDR3 protein is CASTRSGTGAEQYF. The CDR3 DNA reads as TGTGCCAGCACCCGATCCGGGACAGGGGCCGAGCAGTACTTC.

This clone was recorded only once. The J gene is TRBJ2-1, the V gene TRBV5-1; 7 positions match TRBD1. The CDR3 totals 11 residues. The ends lost 3 bases at V and 10 bases at J; junction bases unmatched: 1. CDR1 and CDR2 (germline): SGHRS, YFSETQ. The CDR3 reads CASSSGGEQFF. CDR3 coding DNA: TGCGCCAGCAGCTCAGGGGGAGAGCAGTTCTTC.

This clone showed up just a few times. The rearrangement joins TRBV7-8 to TRBJ2-1, with 13 nucleotides matching TRBD2. Germline trimming cut 5 bases from V and 2 bases from J; bases unmatched to any gene: 9. This CDR3 has 18 amino acids. Germline V CDR1 and CDR2: SGHVS, FQNEAQ. This CDR3 is CASSPRTSGRLAYNEQFF. The CDR3 nucleotides read TGTGCCAGCAGCCCCAGGACTAGCGGGAGACTGGCCTACAATGAGCAGTTCTTC.

The V call is TRBV28, the J call TRBJ2-7, with no clear D. V shed 6 bases and J shed 0 bases, with 15 bases lying between them. Germline CDR1 MDHEN, CDR2 SYDVKM. The CDR3 is 15 residues long. This CDR3 is CASSESSKFSYEQYF. CDR3 in DNA: TGTGCCAGCAGCGAATCGTCCAAGTTCTCCTACGAGCAGTACTTC.

This clone was counted only a few times. The V gene is TRBV28, the J gene TRBJ2-1; D gene unclear. This CDR3 region has 17 residues. The germline V gene encodes CDR1 MDHEN and CDR2 SYDVKM. V was pared by 2 bases and J by 0 bases, with 14 bases between. The CDR3 nucleotides are TGTGCCAGCAGTTTAATCCCTCCTGCACACTCCTACAATGAGCAGTTCTTC. Encoded protein: CASSLIPPAHSYNEQFF. Drawing the rest from reference TRBV28 and TRBJ2-1, the complete variable domain is DVKVTQSSRYLVKRTGEKVFLECVQDMDHENMFWYRQDPGLGLRLIYFSYDVKMKEKGDIPEGYSVSREKKERFSLILESASTNQTSMYLCASSLIPPAHSYNEQFFGPGTRLTVL.

The chain couples TRBV28 to TRBJ1-5; D gene uncertain. This CDR3 contains 14 residues. Looked up from germline, CDR1 is MDHEN and CDR2 is SYDVKM. V dropped 7 bases and J dropped 3 bases, with 13 bases sitting between them. CDR3 nucleotides: TGTGCCAGCACCTCAGCAGAACCCAATCAGCCCCAGCATTTT. This sequence encodes CASTSAEPNQPQHF.

The CDR3 protein is CASSEGPGWQAFF. The CDR3 region has the DNA TGTGCCAGCAGTGAAGGGCCGGGGTGGCAAGCTTTCTTT. The J gene is TRBJ1-1, the V gene TRBV6-1; D not resolved. The CDR3 consists of 13 residues. The ends were cut back, 1 base at V and 9 bases at J, with 12 bases in the middle. The V gene's germline CDR1 is MNHNS and CDR2 SASEGT.

The V gene is TRBV28, the J gene TRBJ2-3; D is unclear. The germline V gene has CDR1 MDHEN and CDR2 SYDVKM. The CDR3 is made up of 13 amino acids. Trimming left V 5 bases short and J 6 bases short, with 12 bases between. CDR3 loop: CASSAGSVDTQYF. The DNA of the CDR3 is TGTGCCAGCAGTGCCGGCTCGGTGGATACGCAGTATTTT.

This clone has only a few counts. V and J are TRBV28 and TRBJ1-2, with a weak D call TRBD1 (6 bases). V lost 3 bases and J 6 bases, leaving 14 bases between the germline ends. This CDR3 has 14 amino acids. Germline assignment: CDR1 MDHEN and CDR2 SYDVKM. CDR3 region: CASSFGDRPDGYTF. The CDR3 DNA sequence: TGTGCCAGCAGTTTTGGAGACAGGCCGGATGGCTACACCTTC.

The V gene is TRBV18, the J gene TRBJ2-3; D is possibly TRBD2 (5 bases). This CDR3 spans 15 amino acids. Trimming took 6 bases from V and 5 from J, leaving 18 bases between them. Per the germline V gene, CDR1 is KGHSH and CDR2 is LQKENI. Here the CDR3 reads CASSTGSVGRDTQYF. The CDR3 DNA sequence: TGTGCCAGCTCCACGGGATCTGTTGGACGAGATACGCAGTATTTT.

The chain carries TRBV19 and TRBJ2-1; D might be TRBD2 (6 bases). Germline lookup yields CDR1 LNHDA and CDR2 SQIVND (reference sequence). Trimming took 6 bases from V and 4 from J, leaving 13 bases between them. CDR3 length: 14 residues. CDR3 loop: CASSETSLYNEQFF. Written as DNA, the CDR3 is TGTGCCAGTAGCGAGACTAGTTTATACAATGAGCAGTTCTTC.

In its sample, this clone was seen once. CDR3 protein: CASGGPYEQYF. DNA for the CDR3: TGTGCCAGCGGGGGGCCCTACGAGCAGTACTTC. The chain uses TRBV28 and TRBJ2-7; D might be TRBD1 or TRBD2, each matching 6 bases. Per the germline V gene, CDR1 is MDHEN and CDR2 is SYDVKM. The V end lost 8 bases, the J end lost 2 bases, and 7 bases lay between the germline ends. This CDR3 comprises 11 residues.

V and J are TRBV7-8 and TRBJ2-5; the D is unclear. The better agreement between TRBJ2-7 and the DNA end casts doubt on the J call. This CDR3 is 11 amino acids long. The germline CDR1 and CDR2 sequences are SGHVS and FQNEAQ. CDR3 nucleotides: TGTGCCGGGGTCCGGACCTACGAGCAGTACTTC. Translated: CAGVRTYEQYF.

The genes are TRBV6-6 and TRBJ1-1; possibly TRBD1 for D (6 bases). The germline V gene encodes CDR1 MNHNY and CDR2 SVGAGI (reference sequence). V gave up 0 bases and J gave up 5 bases, with 10 bases separating them. This CDR3 comprises 14 residues. CDR3 bases: TGTGCCAGCAGTTACTCGCGGGGGGCAACTGAAGCTTTCTTT. It is translated as CASSYSRGATEAFF.

The DNA of the CDR3 is TGTGCCAGCAGCCCTAGGGCCGTGGGGACCCAGTACTTC. It encodes CASSPRAVGTQYF. This chain links TRBV7-8 with TRBJ2-5; D unresolved. CDR1 is SGHVS and CDR2 is FQNEAQ in the germline V gene. V was shortened by 5 bases and J by 7 bases, with 14 bases between the two germline ends. This CDR3 comprises 13 residues.

The V and J genes are TRBV7-9 and TRBJ2-1, with D perhaps matching TRBD1 (6 bases). Trimming removed 3 bases from V and 7 bases from J, with 22 bases in between. This CDR3 is built from 17 residues. Germline values: CDR1 SEHNR, CDR2 FQNEAQ (reference sequence). CDR3 nucleotides: TGTGCCAGCAGCTTCCCTCCGACAGGTTCCTACGAGAATGAGCAGTTCTTC. This gives the protein CASSFPPTGSYENEQFF.

V and J are TRBV6-6 and TRBJ2-2; D gene ambiguous. V shed 2 bases and J shed 6 bases, with 16 bases lying between them. Germline CDR1 and CDR2: MNHNY and SVGAGI (reference sequence). The CDR3 covers 16 residues. The CDR3 nucleotides read TGTGCCAGCAGTTACCCATCACGGGCAGGCGCCGGGGAGCTGTTTTTT. Amino acid sequence: CASSYPSRAGAGELFF.